A selection of T cell receptor beta chains follows, all from one sample in a study of control samples from healthy donors and cancer patients. Libraries were prepared by immunoSEQ multiplex PCR; TCRdb keeps only in-frame clonotypes and omits some of them. This sample carries about 190,000 clones, with roughly 2.2% going to the ten biggest clones. The sequencing sample was made of blood. All receptors derive from a woman in her twenties or thirties in good health. The CDR3 runs from the conserved cysteine through the conserved F or W. A D gene is named only where the DNA matches it firmly.

>NA|TRBV30|TRBJ2-7
TGTGCCTGGGGATACGGGGGCTACGAGCAGTACTTC
CAWGYGGYEQYF
>NA|TRBV27|TRBJ2-7
TGTGCCACCCGGGGACGACAGAGCTCCTACGAGCAGTACTTC
CATRGRQSSYEQYF
>NA|TRBV9|TRBJ1-6
TGTGCCAGCAGCGTAGGGGCAGGGACGACCTCCTATAATTCACCCCTCCACTTT
CASSVGAGTTSYNSPLHF
>NA|TRBV28|TRBJ1-4
TGTGCCAGCAGTTTAATGAATCGGCTTCTTAATGAAAAACTGTTTTTT
CASSLMNRLLNEKLFF
>NA|TRBV3-1/TRBV3-2|TRBJ1-1
TGTGCCAGCAGCCGATCCTGGGCGGGGAACACTGAAGCTTTCTTT
CASSRSWAGNTEAFF
>NA|TRBV29-1|TRBJ1-3
TGCAGCGTTGAAGACAATAGAGGGGTTGGAAACACCATATATTTT
CSVEDNRGVGNTIYF
>NA|TRBV14|TRBJ1-1
TGTGCCAGCAGAGGCTTGGGTTTTAGGTCTGAAGCTTTCTTT
CASRGLGFRSEAFF
>TRBD1|TRBV5-1|TRBJ2-5
TGCGCCAGACCCCCCAGGACAGGGATACAAGAGACCCAGTACTTC
CARPPRTGIQETQYF
>NA|TRBV9|TRBJ2-1
TGTGCCAGCAGCCCTCTGATTAAGCAGGCTGGGAATGAGCAGTTCTTC
CASSPLIKQAGNEQFF
>NA|TRBV6-5|TRBJ2-7
TGTGCCAGCAGTTACTCGCGCGAGCAGTACTTC
CASSYSREQYF
>NA|TRBV5-6|TRBJ1-2
TGTGCCAGCAGCTTGGTTGGAACTACTAACTATGGCTACACCTTC
CASSLVGTTNYGYTF
>NA|TRBV20-1|TRBJ2-7
TGCAGTGCTCACCTCTACGAGCAGTACTTC
CSAHLYEQYF
>NA|TRBV28|TRBJ1-6
TGTGCCAGCAGTTTTCAGGGGCTTAGGCCCCTCCACTTT
CASSFQGLRPLHF
>NA|TRBV4-2|TRBJ2-7
TGTGCCAGCAGCCTCCCTGGGGTAGACGAGCAGTACTTC
CASSLPGVDEQYF
>NA|TRBV28|TRBJ1-5
TGTGCCACCAAATCCGGGACACTTAATCAGCCCCAGCATTTT
CATKSGTLNQPQHF
>NA|TRBV5-6|TRBJ2-6
TGTGCCAGCAGCCAAGGGAAAGTCTCCTACTCTGGGGCCAACGTCCTGACTTTC
CASSQGKVSYSGANVLTF
>NA|TRBV4-1|TRBJ2-1
TGCGCCAGCAGGGACAGACACAATGAGCAGTTCTTC
CASRDRHNEQFF
>TRBD2|TRBV6-1|TRBJ2-1
TGTGCCAGCAGTGAAGGATTCGGGGGGGGCCGGGAGCAGTTCTTC
CASSEGFGGGREQFF
>NA|TRBV6-5|TRBJ1-3
TGTGCCAGCGGTTACTCTGGAAACACCATATATTTT
CASGYSGNTIYF
>NA|TRBV4-2|TRBJ2-2
TGTGCCAGCAGCCAAGGTTCAGGGGAGGCCGGGGAGCTGTTTTTT
CASSQGSGEAGELFF
>NA|TRBV28|TRBJ1-2
TGTGCCATCACCCCCCCCTCCGGTGGCTACACCTTC
CAITPPSGGYTF
>TRBD1|TRBV7-9|TRBJ2-6
TGTGCCAGCAGCACACACAGGGGGGCTTATTCTGGGGCCAACGTCCTGACTTTC
CASSTHRGAYSGANVLTF
>NA|TRBV28|TRBJ2-7
TGTGCCAGCACTCTAACAGGGGGGGACGAGCAGTACTTC
CASTLTGGDEQYF
>NA|TRBV2|TRBJ2-6
TGTGCCAGCAGACGACAGTCCTCTGGGGCCAACGTCCTGACTTTC
CASRRQSSGANVLTF
>NA|TRBV28|TRBJ1-2
TGTGCCAGCACCCCAGACTGGAAGGACTATGGCTACACCTTC
CASTPDWKDYGYTF